The 30 T cell receptor beta chains reported below all come from one sample, sequenced in a study of T cells in women clearing cervical HPV infection. The data were produced by immunoSEQ multiplex PCR, yet TCRdb's version contains in-frame clones alone and is incomplete. This sample lists roughly 48,000 clones; its ten largest clones have around 1.6%. The sample consisted of blood buffy coat. All receptors come from a woman between 18 and 70 years old with a cervical HPV16 infection that either progressed to CIN3+ or cleared (not recorded which).

About this clone itself: The read is 3 residues too short to cover the CDR3 end, so that end is filled in from the germline J gene. The rearrangement links TRBV5-4 to TRBJ2-7, with unresolved D. V lost 5 bases and J lost 2, with 14 bases in between. CDR1 SGHNT and CDR2 YYREEE come from the germline V gene (reference sequence). The CDR3 extends over 14 amino acids. The chain's CDR3 is CASRPAVWAYEQYF. The CDR3 bases that were read are TGTGCCAGCAGGCCGGCGGTGTGGGCCTACGAG.

As for this clone: From the germline J gene comes the end of the CDR3, since the read stops 3 residues before it. The chain links TRBV19 to TRBJ1-5, with 7 bases matching TRBD1. Germline V gene sequence: CDR1 LNHDA, CDR2 SQIVND (reference sequence). The CDR3 runs to 17 residues. The V segment lost 3 bases and the J segment 2 bases; nucleotides outside the gene matches: 10. Incomplete CDR3 DNA: TGTGCCAGTAGTATTTTCGGCAGGGGGTTCGGCAATCAGCCC. It translates to CASSIFGRGFGNQP. The whole CDR3 reads CASSIFGRGFGNQPQHF. Using reference TRBV19 and TRBJ1-5 for the parts outside the CDR3, the full variable domain is DGGITQSPKYLFRKEGQNVTLSCEQNLNHDAMYWYRQDPGQGLRLIYYSQIVNDFQKGDIAEGYSVSREKKESFPLTVTSAQKNPTAFYLCASSIFGRGFGNQPQHFGDGTRLSIL.

As for this clone: The observed sequence ends 3 residues before the CDR3 terminus, with the missing tail filled in from the germline J gene. The chain combines TRBV2 with TRBJ2-7; D gene unclear. Germline CDR1 is SNHLY and CDR2 is FYNNEI. V gave up 3 bases and J gave up 3 bases, with 9 bases separating them. The length of the CDR3 is 13 residues. The CDR3 loop is CASSDRRSYEQYF. The CDR3 bases that were read are TGTGCCAGCAGTGATCGGCGGAGCTACGAG.

As regards this clone: The read ends 3 residues shy of where the CDR3 ends; the end is completed using the germline J gene. The sample contains more than one DNA sequence encoding this CDR3. J is TRBJ2-7 and V is TRBV20-1; 8 bases are a match to TRBD1. V trimming: 3 bases; J trimming: 3 bases; junction bases outside the gene matches: 1. Germline CDR1 and CDR2: DFQATT and SNEGSKA (reference sequence). The CDR3 runs 12 residues. Incomplete CDR3 DNA: TGCAGTGCTAGGGACAGGGACTACGAG. It yields the protein CSARDRDYE. The whole CDR3 sequence reads CSARDRDYEQYF.

A note on this clone: Read coverage stops 3 residues before the CDR3 terminus; the germline J gene supplies the remainder. This chain connects TRBV5-1 to TRBJ2-5; a weak D match, TRBD2 (5 bases). CDR1 is SGHRS and CDR2 is YFSETQ in the germline V gene. The CDR3 has 14 amino acids. Deletions cut 6 bases from V and 2 bases from J, with 14 bases between. Partial CDR3 DNA: TGCGCCAGCACCCTGACTACACAACAAGAGACC. It encodes CASTLTTQQET. The full CDR3 protein is CASTLTTQQETQYF.

As for this clone: The read comes to an end 3 residues before the CDR3 does, leaving the germline J gene to fill in the end. The chain is built from TRBV9 and TRBJ2-5, with D possibly being TRBD1 (6 bases). Germline V lookup: CDR1 SGDLS, CDR2 YYNGEE. There are 16 residues in the CDR3. With 3 bases removed from V and 1 base from J, the gap between germline ends came to 16 bases. The CDR3 spells CASSASTGQLQETQYF. The sequenced part of the CDR3 DNA is TGTGCCAGCAGCGCTTCGACCGGACAGCTCCAAGAGACC.

Points on this clone: The sequence runs out 3 residues before the end of the CDR3; the remainder is reconstructed from the germline J gene. This chain links TRBV19 with TRBJ2-4; 9 nucleotides match TRBD1. The CDR3 runs to 14 residues. Germline loops: CDR1 LNHDA, CDR2 SQIVND (reference sequence). The V gene end was trimmed by 10 bases and the J gene end by 3 bases; junction bases not matched to a gene: 7. The CDR3 sequence: CATTDRGGKNIQYF. The DNA read from the CDR3 is TGTGCCACAACTGACAGGGGGGGCAAAAACATT.

Of note for this clone: The read gets to within 3 residues of the CDR3 end, and the germline J gene fills in the rest. V gene TRBV4-2 combines with J gene TRBJ1-6; the D gene is possibly TRBD1 (6 bases). CDR3 length equals 18 residues. Germline V gene data show CDR1 as LGHNA and CDR2 as YNFKEQ. V lost 0 bases, J lost 2 bases, and 14 bases lay in between. CDR3 bases read: TGTGCCAGCAGCCAAGATGGGGGCGGGCGTACCTATAATTCACCC. It encodes CASSQDGGGRTYNSP. The entire CDR3 protein reads CASSQDGGGRTYNSPLHF.

As concerns this clone: The read comes to an end 3 residues before the CDR3 does, leaving the germline J gene to fill in the end. The chain links TRBV5-1 to TRBJ2-2; 11 bases are a match to TRBD1. V was clipped by 4 bases and J by 7 bases; unmatched bases: 3. Germline assignment: CDR1 SGHRS and CDR2 YFSETQ. CDR3 size: 14 residues. CDR3 protein: CASSLGQGGGELFF. The CDR3 bases that were read are TGCGCCAGCAGCCTGGGACAGGGGGGCGGGGAG.

With regard to this clone: The read finishes 3 residues shy of the CDR3 end, and the germline J gene is used to complete it. The genes are TRBV5-4 and TRBJ1-1; 9 positions match TRBD1. Germline-derived CDR1 and CDR2 are SGHNT and YYREEE (reference sequence). The trim removed 1 base at V and 4 bases at J, leaving 5 bases unmatched. This CDR3 has 15 residues. This CDR3 is CASSLTGGGSTEAFF. The part of the CDR3 DNA that was read is TGTGCCAGCAGCTTGACAGGGGGCGGTAGCACTGAA. Complete variable domain (other parts from reference TRBV5-4 and TRBJ1-1): ETGVTQSPTHLIKTRGQQVTLRCSSQSGHNTVSWYQQALGQGPQFIFQYYREEENGRGNFPPRFSGLQFPNYSSELNVNALELDDSALYLCASSLTGGGSTEAFFGQGTRLTVV.

Note on this clone: Read data end 3 residues before the CDR3 end; the end is taken from the germline J gene. The gene calls are TRBV5-1 and TRBJ1-1, with 9 bases lining up with TRBD1. This CDR3 is 15 amino acids long. J lost 3 bases, V lost 5 bases, and 8 bases had no gene match. Germline V gene data show CDR1 as SGHRS and CDR2 as YFSETQ. The CDR3 DNA, read in part, is TGCGCCAGCAGAAGTCAGACAGGGGGGTACACTGAA. This gives the protein CASRSQTGGYTE. From start to end, the CDR3 is CASRSQTGGYTEAFF. The full variable domain, in which reference TRBV5-1 and TRBJ1-1 provide the parts outside the CDR3, is KAGVTQTPRYLIKTRGQQVTLSCSPISGHRSVSWYQQTPGQGLQFLFEYFSETQRNKGNFPGRFSGRQFSNSRSEMNVSTLELGDSALYLCASRSQTGGYTEAFFGQGTRLTVV.

As regards this clone: The read comes to an end 3 residues before the CDR3 does, leaving the germline J gene to fill in the end. This chain joins TRBV14 and TRBJ2-5, with D maybe TRBD2 (5 bases). This CDR3 has 15 residues. V was cut by 3 bases and J by 5 bases, with 16 bases left in between. The V gene's germline CDR1 is SGHDN and CDR2 FVKESK. CDR3 DNA (partial): TGTGCCAGCAGCCATTTTAGTCGGGGTCGGGAGACC. This encodes CASSHFSRGRET. The full CDR3 protein reads CASSHFSRGRETQYF. Full variable domain (remainder filled in from reference TRBV14 and TRBJ2-5): EAGVTQFPSHSVIEKGQTVTLRCDPISGHDNLYWYRRVMGKEIKFLLHFVKESKQDESGMPNNRFLAERTGGTYSTLKVQPAELEDSGVYFCASSHFSRGRETQYFGPGTRLLVL.

Remarks on this clone: The read falls 3 residues short of the CDR3 end, and the missing part is taken from the germline J gene. The V gene is TRBV6-2 or TRBV6-3, the J gene TRBJ1-1; 7 bases are a match to TRBD1. Germline assignment: CDR1 MNHEY and CDR2 SVGEGT. The V segment lost 4 bases and the J segment 6 bases; nucleotides outside the gene matches: 11. The CDR3 has 15 amino acids. The CDR3 bases that were read are TGTGCCAGCAGTTTCGGACAGGCCGGGGCCTCTGAA. Protein sequence: CASSFGQAGASE. The entire CDR3 protein reads CASSFGQAGASEAFF.

Comment on this clone: The sequenced fragment ends 3 residues before the CDR3 boundary, so the rest is inferred from the germline J gene. The chain carries TRBV18 and TRBJ2-3, with 14 positions matching TRBD2. With 5 bases clipped from V and 4 bases from J, the junction kept 5 bases outside the gene matches. This CDR3 is 16 amino acids long. Germline-derived CDR1 and CDR2 are KGHSH and LQKENI. The CDR3 is CASSTTGLAGADTQYF. CDR3 DNA, as far as it was read: TGTGCCAGCTCAACCACGGGACTAGCGGGAGCAGATACG. The variable domain in full, with the rest retrieved from reference TRBV18 and TRBJ2-3, is NAGVMQNPRHLVRRRGQEARLRCSPMKGHSHVYWYRQLPEEGLKFMVYLQKENIIDESGMPKERFSAEFPKEGPSILRIQQVVRGDSAAYFCASSTTGLAGADTQYFGPGTRLTVL.

Concerning this clone: The read ends 3 residues early relative to the CDR3; the germline J gene fills the gap. This sequence joins TRBV14 and TRBJ1-1, with D perhaps TRBD1 (5 bases). This CDR3 is 17 amino acids long. V dropped 5 bases and J dropped 1 base, with 20 bases sitting between them. The germline gives CDR1 SGHDN, CDR2 FVKESK. The sequenced CDR3 bases are TGTGCCAGCAGCTTCAGAGTCGGGACTTTAACGAACACTGAA. Its translation is CASSFRVGTLTNTE. The full CDR3 protein is CASSFRVGTLTNTEAFF.

To note about this clone: The CDR3 is cut off 3 residues early in the read; its end comes from the germline J gene. The rearrangement links TRBV5-1 to TRBJ1-1; D remains ambiguous. Between the trimmed V and J ends, which lost 0 bases and 0 bases, there was a span of 9 bases. This CDR3 region has 15 residues. Germline-derived CDR1 and CDR2 are SGHRS and YFSETQ. CDR3 DNA (partial): TGCGCCAGCAGCTTGGAGCTACCCCTGAACACTGAA. This gives the protein CASSLELPLNTE. The whole CDR3 is CASSLELPLNTEAFF. Together with reference TRBV5-1 and TRBJ1-1, the CDR3 gives the full variable domain: KAGVTQTPRYLIKTRGQQVTLSCSPISGHRSVSWYQQTPGQGLQFLFEYFSETQRNKGNFPGRFSGRQFSNSRSEMNVSTLELGDSALYLCASSLELPLNTEAFFGQGTRLTVV.

As for this clone: The read comes to an end 3 residues before the CDR3 does, leaving the germline J gene to fill in the end. V is TRBV6-2 or TRBV6-3 and J is TRBJ2-1; tentative D call: TRBD2 (7 bases). The germline gives CDR1 MNHEY, CDR2 SVGEGT. The CDR3 is 16 residues long. The V end was cut by 2 bases, the J end by 8 bases, with 19 bases between. CDR3 sequence: CASSYGRGRGLDEQFF. The CDR3 DNA, read in part, is TGTGCCAGCAGTTACGGGCGGGGGCGCGGCTTAGATGAG.

As for this clone: Read data end 3 residues before the CDR3 end; the end is taken from the germline J gene. The chain links TRBV18 to TRBJ1-1; D unresolved. V dropped 3 bases and J dropped 6 bases, with 11 bases sitting between them. Germline V gives CDR1 KGHSH, CDR2 LQKENI. The CDR3 extends over 13 amino acids. CDR3 sequence: CASSPSQEAEAFF. The sequenced CDR3 bases are TGTGCCAGCTCACCTAGTCAGGAGGCTGAA.

A word on this clone: The read ends 3 residues before the CDR3 terminus; that terminus is restored from the germline J gene. The genes are TRBV29-1 and TRBJ1-3, with 7 bases fitting TRBD1. With V trimmed by 5 bases and J by 4 bases, 2 bases remained unmatched. This CDR3 region has 12 residues. Per the germline V gene, CDR1 is SQVTM and CDR2 is ANQGSEA. Partial CDR3 DNA: TGCAGCGTTCAGGGGGGAGGAAACACC. Translated, it gives CSVQGGGNT. The entire CDR3 protein reads CSVQGGGNTIYF.

In regard to this clone: Coverage ceases 3 residues before the CDR3 finishes, and the germline J gene fills in the end. V usage is TRBV18 and J usage is TRBJ2-5; D gene uncertain. Germline V gives CDR1 KGHSH, CDR2 LQKENI. The V gene lost 1 base and the J gene lost 5 bases, with 5 bases spanning the gap. The length of the CDR3 is 12 residues. CDR3 bases read: TGTGCCAGCTCACCACGGCGGGAGACC. This encodes CASSPRRET. The full CDR3 protein is CASSPRRETQYF.

About this clone itself: The sequence runs out 3 residues before the end of the CDR3; the remainder is reconstructed from the germline J gene. This chain uses TRBV20-1 with TRBJ1-5, with 8 positions matching TRBD1. The CDR3 runs 13 residues. Germline loops: CDR1 DFQATT, CDR2 SNEGSKA (reference sequence). The V and J ends lost 2 bases and 7 bases, in that order; junction bases with no gene match: 4. The covered CDR3 bases are TGCAGTGCTAGACGGACAGGGCAACAGCCC. Amino acid sequence: CSARRTGQQP. The full CDR3 protein is CSARRTGQQPQHF.

Remarks on this clone: The sequence runs out 3 residues before the end of the CDR3; the remainder is reconstructed from the germline J gene. Other nucleotide sequences in the sample specify the same CDR3. The chain is built from TRBV18 and TRBJ2-1; 9 bases agree with TRBD2. CDR1 and CDR2 (germline): KGHSH, LQKENI. The CDR3 consists of 16 residues. The V and J ends lost 6 bases and 5 bases, in that order; junction bases with no gene match: 11. This CDR3 reads CASSPPSGTSHNEQFF. The CDR3 bases that were read are TGTGCCAGCTCCCCCCCTTCCGGGACTAGCCACAATGAG.

Concerning this clone itself: The DNA ends 3 residues before the CDR3 does, and the rest of the CDR3 is filled in from the germline J gene. This sequence joins TRBV7-3 and TRBJ2-7; the D gene is possibly TRBD2 (7 bases). This CDR3 has 13 residues. From germline, CDR1 is SGHTA and CDR2 FQGTGA. The V end lost 5 bases, the J end lost 5 bases, and 13 bases lay between the germline ends. The CDR3 is CASSLRGADEQYF. Incomplete CDR3 DNA: TGTGCCAGCAGCCTCCGGGGGGCTGACGAG.

Points on this clone: The read is 3 residues too short to cover the CDR3 end, so that end is filled in from the germline J gene. The chain joins TRBV28 to TRBJ1-5, with 7 bases fitting TRBD1. Per the germline V gene, CDR1 is MDHEN and CDR2 is SYDVKM. The CDR3 runs 15 residues. The V and J ends lost 5 bases and 5 bases, in that order; junction bases with no gene match: 9. This chain's CDR3 is CASSGPGQGDQPQHF. The sequenced part of the CDR3 DNA is TGTGCCAGCAGTGGCCCCGGGCAGGGGGATCAGCCC.

For this clone: The read gets to within 3 residues of the CDR3 end, and the germline J gene fills in the rest. The rearrangement links TRBV20-1 to TRBJ2-3, with unresolved D. V lost 1 base and J 3 bases, leaving 11 bases between the germline ends. The CDR3 contains 14 residues. Germline CDR1 and CDR2: DFQATT and SNEGSKA (reference sequence). The CDR3 spells CSARAWALTDTQYF. The sequenced CDR3 bases are TGCAGTGCTAGAGCTTGGGCGTTGACAGATACG.

Regarding this clone: The CDR3 end lies 3 residues beyond the end of the read and is filled in from the germline J gene. This chain connects TRBV9 to TRBJ1-2; 7 bases map to TRBD1. V trimming: 4 bases; J trimming: 0 bases; junction bases outside the gene matches: 6. This CDR3 spans 15 amino acids. CDR1 is SGDLS, CDR2 YYNGEE, per germline. The CDR3 loop is CASSQQGRTNYGYTF. The part of the CDR3 DNA that was read is TGTGCCAGCAGCCAACAGGGGCGAACTAACTATGGC. Using reference TRBV9 and TRBJ1-2 for the parts outside the CDR3, the full variable domain is DSGVTQTPKHLITATGQRVTLRCSPRSGDLSVYWYQQSLDQGLQFLIQYYNGEERAKGNILERFSAQQFPDLHSELNLSSLELGDSALYFCASSQQGRTNYGYTFGSGTRLTVV.

A word on this clone: The read ends 3 residues before the CDR3 terminus; that terminus is restored from the germline J gene. The chain combines TRBV7-9 with TRBJ2-3, with 11 bases that match TRBD2. Per the germline V gene, CDR1 is SEHNR and CDR2 is FQNEAQ (reference sequence). The CDR3 totals 15 residues. The part of the CDR3 DNA that was read is TGTGCCAGCAGCTCTTCCGGGACTAGCGGCAGAACG. Translation gives CASSSSGTSGRT. The whole CDR3 sequence reads CASSSSGTSGRTQYF.

As concerns this clone: The read terminates 3 residues before the CDR3 end, so the remaining end is supplied by the germline J gene. The chain employs TRBV20-1 and TRBJ1-2; a weak D match, TRBD1 (5 bases). The germline V gene has CDR1 DFQATT and CDR2 SNEGSKA (reference sequence). With 5 bases removed from V and 5 bases from J, the gap between germline ends came to 15 bases. This CDR3 has 13 residues. The part of the CDR3 DNA that was read is TGCAGTGCTCGGCAGGGCCTCTTTTATGGC. Its translation is CSARQGLFYG. In full, the CDR3 reads CSARQGLFYGYTF.

A word on this clone: The observed sequence ends 3 residues before the CDR3 terminus, with the missing tail filled in from the germline J gene. The genes are TRBV28 and TRBJ2-1; no clear D gene. The CDR3 runs to 16 residues. The germline V gene encodes CDR1 MDHEN and CDR2 SYDVKM. Trimming removed 0 bases at V and 0 bases at J, with 9 bases between. Here the CDR3 reads CASSLWAGSSYNEQFF. The sequenced CDR3 bases are TGTGCCAGCAGTTTATGGGCAGGAAGCTCCTACAATGAG.

The CDR3 bases that were read are TGTGCCAGCAGCCCACGGACAGGGAACACTGAA. Its protein product is CASSPRTGNTE. The full CDR3 protein is CASSPRTGNTEAFF. The chain uses TRBV11-2 and TRBJ1-1, with TRBD1 matching over 7 bases. The DNA ends 3 residues before the CDR3 does, and the rest of the CDR3 is filled in from the germline J gene. The CDR3 spans 14 residues. CDR1 and CDR2 from the germline V gene are SGHAT and FQNNGV. V lost 5 bases to trimming and J lost 1 base; unmatched junction nucleotides: 4.